Presented here are 16 T cell receptor beta chains from one specimen sequenced in a study of T cell responses to AZD1222 COVID-19 vaccine. Clones were sequenced by immunoSEQ multiplex PCR, and TCRdb holds only the in-frame ones, with some missing. The top ten hold less than 15% of the sample, which has some 150,000 clones, roughly 88% seen once. The material sequenced was peripheral blood, taken on day 0 of AZD1222 vaccination. Receptors originate from an adult in good health.

This clone appeared a single time. The rearrangement joins TRBV5-8 to TRBJ1-5; D gene unclear. Looked up from germline, CDR1 is SGHTS and CDR2 is YDEGEE. Deletions cut 7 bases from V and 0 bases from J, with 14 bases between. The CDR3 totals 15 residues. In DNA, the CDR3 is TGTGCCAGCGTACCCTCCCCCCCTAGCAATCAGCCCCAGCATTTT. This encodes CASVPSPPSNQPQHF.

The chain links TRBV19 to TRBJ2-7; TRBD1 is a possible D gene (6 bases). V was pared by 4 bases and J by 3 bases, with 13 bases between. Germline lookup yields CDR1 LNHDA and CDR2 SQIVND (reference sequence). CDR3 length: 14 residues. The CDR3 DNA reads as TGTGCCAGTAGTACCGGGGTACAGGGCTACGAGCAGTACTTC. Its protein is CASSTGVQGYEQYF.

The chain joins TRBV19 to TRBJ1-5; 8 nucleotides agree with TRBD1. The germline CDR1 and CDR2 sequences are LNHDA and SQIVND (reference sequence). Losses at the gene ends were 6 bases for V and 4 bases for J; bases not matched to a gene: 20. This CDR3 is built from 19 residues. CDR3 coding DNA: TGTGCCAGTAGGACAGACAGGGGTTCATCTGACCGCCAAAATCAGCCCCAGCATTTT. Translated: CASRTDRGSSDRQNQPQHF.

The chain links TRBV7-9 to TRBJ1-1; D is unclear. This CDR3 comprises 13 residues. The germline gives CDR1 SEHNR, CDR2 FQNEAQ (reference sequence). The V gene lost 7 bases and the J gene lost 0 bases, with 9 bases spanning the gap. The CDR3 sequence is CASTAGLNTEAFF. CDR3 DNA sequence: TGTGCCAGCACGGCGGGGTTGAACACTGAAGCTTTCTTT. Using reference TRBV7-9 and TRBJ1-1 for the parts outside the CDR3, the full variable domain is DTGVSQNPRHKITKRGQNVTFRCDPISEHNRLYWYRQTLGQGPEFLTYFQNEAQLEKSRLLSDRFSAERPKGSFSTLEIQRTEQGDSAMYLCASTAGLNTEAFFGQGTRLTVV.

The chain carries TRBV28 and TRBJ2-3; D not certain. The CDR3 is 13 amino acids. Germline loops: CDR1 MDHEN, CDR2 SYDVKM. V was trimmed by 6 bases and J by 3 bases, leaving 10 bases between them. The CDR3 protein is CASSPTWTDTQYF. The CDR3 DNA follows: TGTGCCAGCAGCCCGACCTGGACAGATACGCAGTATTTT.

The CDR3 sequence: CASRGRGPGANVLTF. The CDR3 DNA reads as TGTGCCAGCAGGGGGAGGGGGCCTGGGGCCAACGTCCTGACTTTC. V usage is TRBV9 and J usage is TRBJ2-6; the D call may be TRBD1 or TRBD2 (7 bases each). The CDR3 has 15 residues. The V end was cut by 5 bases, the J end by 2 bases, with 11 bases between. Germline-derived CDR1 and CDR2 are SGDLS and YYNGEE.

The chain recombines TRBV5-1 with TRBJ2-3; TRBD2 agrees at 10 bases. Germline V gene data show CDR1 as SGHRS and CDR2 as YFSETQ. This CDR3 spans 16 amino acids. V lost 4 bases, J lost 1 base, and 6 bases stayed unmatched. The CDR3 sequence is CASSRAGTSGTDTQYF. The DNA of the CDR3 is TGCGCCAGCAGCAGGGCCGGGACTAGCGGCACAGATACGCAGTATTTT.

This clone was observed a single time. The rearrangement uses TRBV28 and TRBJ1-2, with a tentative D call TRBD1 (6 bases). Trimming pared 2 bases from V and 5 bases from J, leaving 9 bases between. The CDR3 is made up of 13 amino acids. Germline assignment: CDR1 MDHEN and CDR2 SYDVKM. The CDR3 region is CASSLGGGYGYTF. In DNA, the CDR3 is TGTGCCAGCAGTTTAGGGGGCGGGTATGGCTACACCTTC.

This chain links TRBV5-1 with TRBJ1-1; D is undetermined. The CDR3 has 14 amino acids. In germline, CDR1 is SGHRS, CDR2 YFSETQ. V lost 7 bases, J lost 3 bases, and 16 bases lay in between. The CDR3 loop is CASGSVGGDTEAFF. The CDR3 DNA reads as TGCGCCAGCGGGTCCGTGGGTGGGGACACTGAAGCTTTCTTT.

The rearrangement links TRBV7-3 to TRBJ2-2; 11 bases are a match to TRBD2. The J segment lost 7 bases and the V segment lost 6 bases, leaving 4 bases of the junction unmatched. The germline CDR1 and CDR2 sequences are SGHTA and FQGTGA. This CDR3 is built from 14 residues. The CDR3 protein is CASRTSGVDGELFF. The CDR3 DNA is TGTGCCAGCAGGACTAGCGGGGTCGACGGGGAGCTGTTTTTT.

The chain's CDR3 is CASSPGTGGSYEQYF. The CDR3 bases are TGTGCCAGCAGCCCAGGGACAGGGGGCTCCTACGAGCAGTACTTC. The chain is built from TRBV7-7 and TRBJ2-7, with 11 bases lining up with TRBD1. The length of the CDR3 is 15 residues. Trimming cost V 5 bases and J 0 bases; bases outside gene matches: 3. Germline V gene data show CDR1 as SSHAT and CDR2 as FNYEAQ (reference sequence).

V gene TRBV6-1 combines with J gene TRBJ1-5, with a weak D call TRBD1 (6 bases). This CDR3 has 13 residues. V was pared by 2 bases and J by 7 bases, with 9 bases between. In germline, CDR1 is MNHNS, CDR2 SASEGT. CDR3 nucleotides: TGTGCCAGCAGTGAAACAGGGCTCCAGCCCCAGCATTTT. Translating gives CASSETGLQPQHF.

As concerns this clone: Additional DNA sequences in this sample encode the identical CDR3. V usage is TRBV28 and J usage is TRBJ2-3; the D gene is possibly TRBD1 (6 bases). This CDR3 is built from 14 residues. Germline loops: CDR1 MDHEN, CDR2 SYDVKM. V lost 6 bases and J 1 base, leaving 11 bases between the germline ends. The CDR3 DNA is TGTGCCAGCAGGCGGGCAGGGGGCACAGATACGCAGTATTTT. Encoded protein: CASRRAGGTDTQYF.

The CDR3 loop reads CAISESPQGLKGGYTF. The DNA for the CDR3 is TGTGCCATCAGTGAGTCGCCCCAGGGCCTCAAGGGTGGCTACACCTTC. The V and J genes are TRBV10-3 and TRBJ1-2, with a tentative D call TRBD1 (5 bases). Germline lookup yields CDR1 ENHRY and CDR2 SYGVKD. Trimming left V 0 bases short and J 7 bases short, with 18 bases between. The CDR3 runs to 16 residues.

This sequence joins TRBV14 and TRBJ2-2, with D maybe TRBD2 (6 bases). This CDR3 is built from 16 residues. Per germline, CDR1 SGHDN and CDR2 FVKESK. V gave up 3 bases and J gave up 2 bases, with 13 bases separating them. The CDR3 bases are TGTGCCAGCAGCCAGGAGCGCGGGGTAAACACCGGGGAGCTGTTTTTT. As protein: CASSQERGVNTGELFF.

This sequence joins TRBV19 and TRBJ1-1; no clear D gene. Germline V gene data show CDR1 as LNHDA and CDR2 as SQIVND (reference sequence). Trimming took 3 bases from V and 6 from J, leaving 14 bases between them. The CDR3 covers 14 residues. CDR3 region: CASSIVGTPAEAFF. CDR3 nucleotides: TGTGCCAGTAGTATTGTCGGAACACCCGCTGAAGCTTTCTTT.